The entry that follows covers one T cell receptor (beta chain) sequence. The antigen is unknown. The CDR3 is made up of 14 amino acids. V lost 3 bases to trimming and J lost 8 bases; unmatched junction nucleotides: 7. The germline V gene has CDR1 MNHEY and CDR2 SMNVEV (reference sequence). The sample comes from a study of blood T cells in healthy people across ages. Findings and caveats of the study: Greater diversity and more naive CD4+ cells were seen in long-lived donors than in aged donors.

PCR was performed a second time for about 7 to 12 cycles using a sample-barcoded 5' primer and a J-beta primer mix. Researchers report that a template-switch adaptor with 12 random nucleotides tagged each cDNA molecule. TCRdb fed the 5' RACE reads into MiXCR, producing one record per CDR3 protein. Of some 1.6 million distinct CDR3 sequences listed, roughly 30% were seen once; the top ten hold approximately 11%. The donors, healthy Caucasians from Russia, were aged about 6 to 100. The sample comprised blood. The chain recombines TRBV27 with TRBJ2-1; 7 nucleotides agree with TRBD1. This TCR came from a woman in her twenties or thirties in good health. CDR3 in amino acids: CASSFSGGFDEQFF. DNA of the CDR3: TGTGCCAGCAGTTTTTCAGGGGGTTTCGATGAGCAGTTCTTC.